This T cell receptor beta chain is drawn from a study of cytomegalovirus exposure and HLA in healthy donors. Study-level points and caveats: Under in vitro conditions, three CMV-associated chains were confirmed as specific for CMV antigens.

Germline CDR1 MNHNS, CDR2 SASEGT. CDR3 length equals 14 residues. Trimming pared 6 bases from V and 1 base from J, leaving 13 bases between. Note on this clone: The antigen is unknown.

Produced via immunoSEQ multiplex PCR; TCRdb's table is partial and in-frame only. The sample includes around 150,000 clones, 91% seen only once; the top ten take roughly 3%. This chain joins TRBV6-1 and TRBJ2-7; no definite D call. What was sequenced was PBMCs. This TCR derives from a woman aged 18-35 years in good health and CMV-seropositive. As DNA, the CDR3 is TGTGCCAGCAGGAGAGGCGAGGATTCCTACGAGCAGTACTTC. Translating gives CASRRGEDSYEQYF.